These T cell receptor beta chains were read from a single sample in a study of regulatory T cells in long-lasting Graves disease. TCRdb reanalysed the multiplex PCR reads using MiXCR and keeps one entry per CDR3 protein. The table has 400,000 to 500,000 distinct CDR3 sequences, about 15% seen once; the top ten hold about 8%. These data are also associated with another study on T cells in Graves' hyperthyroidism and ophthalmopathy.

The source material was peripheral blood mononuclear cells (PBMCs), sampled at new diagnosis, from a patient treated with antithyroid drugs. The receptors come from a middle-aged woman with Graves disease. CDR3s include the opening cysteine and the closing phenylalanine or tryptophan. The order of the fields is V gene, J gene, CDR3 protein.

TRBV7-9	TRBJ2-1	CASSLLASGNNEQFF
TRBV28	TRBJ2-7	CASSLARDSDSYEQYF
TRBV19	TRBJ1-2	CASSRATGTGRNYGYTF
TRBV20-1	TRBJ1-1	CSASTGTNMNTEAFF
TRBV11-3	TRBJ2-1	CASSLDQGTSGYNEQFF
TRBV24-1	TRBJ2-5	CATSDYRELGETQYF
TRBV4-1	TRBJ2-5	CASSQGGTGGWETQYF
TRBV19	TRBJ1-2	CASSIGTAWSYTF
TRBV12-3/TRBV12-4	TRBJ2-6	CASRYSGANVLTF
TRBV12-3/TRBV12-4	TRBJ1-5	CASSLTGHGNQPQHF
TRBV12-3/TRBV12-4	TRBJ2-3	CASSLERWQAITDTQYF
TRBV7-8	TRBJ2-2	CASSPGQGAQAGELFF
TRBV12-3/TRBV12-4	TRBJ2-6	CASNRAGANVLTF
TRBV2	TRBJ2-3	CASSEGLNTDTQYF
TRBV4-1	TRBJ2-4	CASSQVLAGGPNIQYF
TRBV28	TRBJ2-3	CASSLPGDTDTQYF
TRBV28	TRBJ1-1	CASSLAEANTEAFF
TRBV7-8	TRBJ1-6	CASSLTGRGNSPLHF
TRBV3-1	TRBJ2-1	CASSFLRDSYNEQFF
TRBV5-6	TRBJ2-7	CASSSGPTASYEQYF
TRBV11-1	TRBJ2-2	CASSSRGQTGELFF
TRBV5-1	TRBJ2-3	CASSPGSAGGKNTQCF
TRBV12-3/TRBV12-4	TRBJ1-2	CASSSGTGVSGGGYTF
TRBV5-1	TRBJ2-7	CASSLGTSGGEITYEQYF
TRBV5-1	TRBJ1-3	CASSHDTSGSTIYF
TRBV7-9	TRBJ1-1	CASSLPTLEAFF
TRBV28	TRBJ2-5	CAIIRGPETQYF
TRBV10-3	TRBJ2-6	CAISRAGTGGAGANVLTF
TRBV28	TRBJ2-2	CASSSLTGLITGELFF